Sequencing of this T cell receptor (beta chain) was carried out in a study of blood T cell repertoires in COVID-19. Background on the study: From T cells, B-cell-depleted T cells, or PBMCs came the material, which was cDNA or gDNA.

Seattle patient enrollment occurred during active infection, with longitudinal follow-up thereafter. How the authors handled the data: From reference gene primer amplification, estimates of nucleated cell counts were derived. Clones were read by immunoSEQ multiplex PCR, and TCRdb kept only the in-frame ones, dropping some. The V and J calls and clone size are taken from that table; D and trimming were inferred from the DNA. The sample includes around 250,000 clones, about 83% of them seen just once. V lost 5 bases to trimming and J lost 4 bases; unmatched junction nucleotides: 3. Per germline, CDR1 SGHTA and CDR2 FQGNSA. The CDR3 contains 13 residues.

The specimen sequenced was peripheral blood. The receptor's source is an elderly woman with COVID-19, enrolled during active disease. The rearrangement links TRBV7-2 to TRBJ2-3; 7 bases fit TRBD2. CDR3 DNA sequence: TGTGCCAGCAGCCAAGGGAGGGCAGATACGCAGTATTTT. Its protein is CASSQGRADTQYF. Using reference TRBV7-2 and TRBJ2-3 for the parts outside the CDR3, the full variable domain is GAGVSQSPSNKVTEKGKDVELRCDPISGHTALYWYRQSLGQGLEFLIYFQGNSAPDKSGLPSDRFSAERTGGSVSTLTIQRTQQEDSAVYLCASSQGRADTQYFGPGTRLTVL.